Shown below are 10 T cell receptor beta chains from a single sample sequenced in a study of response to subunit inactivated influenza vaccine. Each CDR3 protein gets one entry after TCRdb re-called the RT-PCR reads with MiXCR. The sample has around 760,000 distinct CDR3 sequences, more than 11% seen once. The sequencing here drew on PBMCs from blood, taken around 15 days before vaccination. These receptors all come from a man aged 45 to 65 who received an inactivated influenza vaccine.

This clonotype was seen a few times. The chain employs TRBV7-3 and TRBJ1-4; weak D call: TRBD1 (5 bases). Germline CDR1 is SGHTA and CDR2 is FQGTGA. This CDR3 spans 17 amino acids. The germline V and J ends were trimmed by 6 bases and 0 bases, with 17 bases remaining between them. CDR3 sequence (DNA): TGTGCCAGCAGTGGGCCGGGACTAAGATCAACTAATGAAAAACTGTTTTTT. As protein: CASSGPGLRSTNEKLFF.

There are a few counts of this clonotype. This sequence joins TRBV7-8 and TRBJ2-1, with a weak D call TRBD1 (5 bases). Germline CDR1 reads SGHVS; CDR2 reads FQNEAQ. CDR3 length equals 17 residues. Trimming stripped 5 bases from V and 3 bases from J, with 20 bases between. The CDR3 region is CASSQGLAQSHYNEQFF. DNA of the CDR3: TGTGCCAGCAGCCAGGGTTTAGCTCAAAGCCACTACAATGAGCAGTTCTTC.

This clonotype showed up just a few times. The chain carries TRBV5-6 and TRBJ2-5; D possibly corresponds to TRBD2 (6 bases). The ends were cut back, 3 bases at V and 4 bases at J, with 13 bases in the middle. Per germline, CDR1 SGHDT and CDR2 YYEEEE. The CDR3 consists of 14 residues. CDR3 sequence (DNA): TGTGCCAGCAGCTACCGGGTGGGAGGAGAGACCCAGTACTTC. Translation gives CASSYRVGGETQYF.

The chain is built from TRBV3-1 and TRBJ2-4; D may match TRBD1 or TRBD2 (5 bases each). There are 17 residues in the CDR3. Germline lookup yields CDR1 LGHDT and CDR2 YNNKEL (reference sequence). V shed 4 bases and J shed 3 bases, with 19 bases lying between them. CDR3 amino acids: CASSPTTAGTFKNIQYF. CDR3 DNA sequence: TGTGCCAGCAGCCCGACGACCGCCGGGACCTTCAAAAACATTCAGTACTTC.

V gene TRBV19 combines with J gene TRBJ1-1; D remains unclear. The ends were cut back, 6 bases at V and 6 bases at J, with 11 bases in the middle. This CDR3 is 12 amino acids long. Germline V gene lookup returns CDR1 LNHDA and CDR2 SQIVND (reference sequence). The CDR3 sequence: CASRTRDSEAFF. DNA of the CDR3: TGTGCCAGTAGGACGAGGGATTCTGAAGCTTTCTTT.

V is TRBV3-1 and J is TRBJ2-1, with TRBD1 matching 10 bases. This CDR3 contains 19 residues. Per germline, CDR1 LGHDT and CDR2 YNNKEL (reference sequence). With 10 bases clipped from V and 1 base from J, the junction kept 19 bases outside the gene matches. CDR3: CATTQRGDRGAPSYNEQFF. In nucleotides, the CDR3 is TGTGCCACCACCCAACGAGGGGACAGGGGCGCTCCTTCCTACAATGAGCAGTTCTTC.

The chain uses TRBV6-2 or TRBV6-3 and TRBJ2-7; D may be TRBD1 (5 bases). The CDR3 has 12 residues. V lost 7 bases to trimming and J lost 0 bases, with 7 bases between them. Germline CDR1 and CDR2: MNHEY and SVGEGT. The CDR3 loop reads CASKTVSYEQYF. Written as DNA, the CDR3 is TGTGCCAGCAAGACAGTCTCCTACGAGCAGTACTTC.

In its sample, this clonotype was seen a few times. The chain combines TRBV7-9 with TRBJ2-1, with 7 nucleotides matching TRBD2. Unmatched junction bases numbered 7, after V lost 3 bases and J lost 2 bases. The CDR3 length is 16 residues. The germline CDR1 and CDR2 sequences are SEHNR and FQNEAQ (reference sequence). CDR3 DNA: TGTGCCAGCAGCTTTGGCGGGAGTAGGACCTACAATGAGCAGTTCTTC. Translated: CASSFGGSRTYNEQFF.

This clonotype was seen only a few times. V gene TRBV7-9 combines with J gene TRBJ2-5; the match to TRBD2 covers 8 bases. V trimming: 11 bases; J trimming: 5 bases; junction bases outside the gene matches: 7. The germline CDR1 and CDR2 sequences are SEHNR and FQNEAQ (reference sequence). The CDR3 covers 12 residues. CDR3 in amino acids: CAAEPGGETQYF. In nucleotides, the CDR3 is TGTGCCGCGGAGCCGGGAGGGGAGACCCAGTACTTC.

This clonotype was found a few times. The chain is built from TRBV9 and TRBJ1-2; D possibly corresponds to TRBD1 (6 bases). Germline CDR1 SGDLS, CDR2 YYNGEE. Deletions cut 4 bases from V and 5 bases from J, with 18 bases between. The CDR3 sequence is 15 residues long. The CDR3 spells CASSPLGGRGYGYTF. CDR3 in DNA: TGTGCCAGCAGCCCTCTTGGAGGGAGGGGGTATGGCTACACCTTC.